What follows are 25 T cell receptor beta chains derived from one specimen sequenced in a study of blood T cell repertoires in COVID-19. The repertoire was sequenced with immunoSEQ multiplex PCR; TCRdb's copy has only in-frame clones and lacks some. This table holds roughly 220,000 clones, about 80% found once. Sample: PBMCs or T cells enriched from blood (not recorded which). These receptors were taken from a woman aged 40 to 50 with acute COVID-19.

This chain links TRBV28 with TRBJ2-3; a possible D gene is TRBD1 (6 bases). CDR3 size: 15 residues. V was trimmed by 2 bases and J by 2 bases, leaving 11 bases between them. Germline CDR1 and CDR2: MDHEN and SYDVKM. CDR3 in amino acids: CASSLGQGSTDTQYF. The CDR3 bases are TGTGCCAGCAGTTTAGGTCAGGGGTCCACAGATACGCAGTATTTT.

The chain couples TRBV6-1 to TRBJ1-6, with D maybe TRBD1 (6 bases). Trimming left V 3 bases short and J 9 bases short, with 15 bases between. The CDR3 length is 15 residues. Germline loops: CDR1 MNHNS, CDR2 SASEGT. The CDR3 nucleotides are TGTGCCAGCAGTGATGAGGCAGGGGTTGGTTCACCCCTCCACTTT. This gives the protein CASSDEAGVGSPLHF.

This clone was counted once. The chain combines TRBV11-2 with TRBJ2-5; 8 bases fit TRBD2. CDR1 is SGHAT, CDR2 FQNNGV, per germline. Trimming cost V 6 bases and J 4 bases; bases outside gene matches: 10. The CDR3 has 15 amino acids. DNA of the CDR3: TGTGCCAGCAGAGCGATTCGGGGGGGGCGAGAGACCCAGTACTTC. This encodes CASRAIRGGRETQYF.

V usage is TRBV18 and J usage is TRBJ2-3; 7 bases line up with TRBD1. Trimming cost V 5 bases and J 1 base; bases outside gene matches: 6. This CDR3 spans 15 amino acids. Germline lookup yields CDR1 KGHSH and CDR2 LQKENI. DNA of the CDR3: TGTGCCAGCTCAACAGGACAGGTCGGCACAGATACGCAGTATTTT. This codes for CASSTGQVGTDTQYF.

This rearrangement joins TRBV5-6 to TRBJ1-1; D is ambiguous. CDR3 length: 13 amino acids. Per the germline V gene, CDR1 is SGHDT and CDR2 is YYEEEE. The V end lost 0 bases, the J end lost 3 bases, and 6 bases lay between the germline ends. CDR3 coding DNA: TGTGCCAGCAGCTTGGGGGGAGACACTGAAGCTTTCTTT. Protein product: CASSLGGDTEAFF.

This rearrangement joins TRBV2 to TRBJ1-2; D perhaps matches TRBD1 (5 bases). The CDR3 sequence is 12 residues long. The V end lost 8 bases, the J end lost 3 bases, and 10 bases lay between the germline ends. From germline, CDR1 is SNHLY and CDR2 FYNNEI. The CDR3 bases are TGTGCCAGCGATCCGGGGGACTATGGCTACACCTTC. Its protein product is CASDPGDYGYTF.

V gene TRBV30 combines with J gene TRBJ2-5; weak D call: TRBD1 (5 bases). Germline CDR1 reads GTSNPN; CDR2 reads SVGIG (reference sequence). This CDR3 has 14 amino acids. Trimming shortened V by 5 bases and J by 5 bases, and 18 bases separated the two germline ends. CDR3 loop: CAWGSQGPLETQYF. As DNA, the CDR3 is TGTGCCTGGGGATCCCAGGGCCCCCTTGAGACCCAGTACTTC.

CDR3 in DNA: TGTGCCAGCAGTGCTAGCGGGAGCTCCTACAATGAGCAGTTCTTC. Translation gives CASSASGSSYNEQFF. The rearrangement links TRBV2 to TRBJ2-1; TRBD2 agrees at 10 bases. This CDR3 is built from 15 residues. CDR1 and CDR2 from the germline V gene are SNHLY and FYNNEI. J lost 0 bases, V lost 4 bases, and 0 bases had no gene match.

The rearrangement uses TRBV7-3 and TRBJ2-7, with D possibly matching TRBD1 (5 bases). CDR3 size: 13 residues. The V gene's germline CDR1 is SGHTA and CDR2 FQGTGA. V lost 3 bases, J lost 4 bases, and 10 bases lay in between. In nucleotides, the CDR3 is TGTGCCAGCAGCTTGACCCAGGGATACGAGCAGTACTTC. This encodes CASSLTQGYEQYF.

The chain combines TRBV19 with TRBJ1-5; 8 bases line up with TRBD1. V shed 7 bases and J 6 bases; nucleotides not matched to a gene: 14. Germline CDR1 is LNHDA and CDR2 is SQIVND (reference sequence). This CDR3 has 16 residues. The CDR3 sequence is CASILKGQEARQPQHF. The CDR3 DNA is TGTGCCAGTATCCTCAAGGGACAGGAGGCCCGTCAGCCCCAGCATTTT. Full variable domain (remainder filled in from reference TRBV19 and TRBJ1-5): DGGITQSPKYLFRKEGQNVTLSCEQNLNHDAMYWYRQDPGQGLRLIYYSQIVNDFQKGDIAEGYSVSREKKESFPLTVTSAQKNPTAFYLCASILKGQEARQPQHFGDGTRLSIL.

This chain connects TRBV19 to TRBJ1-6, with 9 bases that match TRBD1. CDR1 and CDR2 from the germline V gene are LNHDA and SQIVND (reference sequence). Trimming removed 7 bases from V and 9 bases from J; junction bases left unmatched: 19. The CDR3 totals 18 residues. The CDR3 sequence: CASTRRGQGLLSGSPLHF. Here the CDR3 DNA reads TGTGCCAGTACACGGAGGGGACAGGGACTATTAAGCGGTTCACCCCTCCACTTT.

The chain recombines TRBV7-2 with TRBJ2-3; TRBD2 aligns across 10 bases. CDR3 length: 15 residues. Per germline, CDR1 SGHTA and CDR2 FQGNSA. V lost 8 bases, J lost 2 bases, and 7 bases stayed unmatched. The CDR3 nucleotides read TGTGCCAGCCTCTGGACTAGCGGATACACAGATACGCAGTATTTT. It is translated as CASLWTSGYTDTQYF.

The V call is TRBV6-5, the J call TRBJ1-2; D not resolved. Trimming left V 2 bases short and J 8 bases short, with 9 bases between. CDR3 length: 12 residues. The germline V gene encodes CDR1 MNHEY and CDR2 SVGAGI. CDR3 sequence reads: CASSYGEEGYTF. The CDR3 DNA is TGTGCCAGCAGTTACGGGGAGGAAGGCTACACCTTC.

This chain uses TRBV7-6 with TRBJ2-1, with D possibly being TRBD2 (5 bases). The V end was cut by 5 bases, the J end by 0 bases, with 8 bases between. The CDR3 totals 14 residues. Per the germline V gene, CDR1 is SGHVS and CDR2 is FNYEAQ. The CDR3 coding sequence is TGTGCCAGCAGCCAGAGCGGCTCCTACAATGAGCAGTTCTTC. Protein sequence: CASSQSGSYNEQFF.

This clone was picked up one time. The chain joins TRBV7-2 to TRBJ2-1; 9 bases are shared with TRBD2. The germline gives CDR1 SGHTA, CDR2 FQGNSA. There are 15 residues in the CDR3. Germline trimming cut 6 bases from V and 3 bases from J; bases unmatched to any gene: 6. CDR3 in DNA: TGTGCCAGCAGTTACAGCGGGGGGTACTACAATGAGCAGTTCTTC. Translating it yields CASSYSGGYYNEQFF.

V is TRBV6-5 and J is TRBJ1-1, with TRBD1 matching over 7 bases. CDR3 size: 14 residues. J was trimmed by 1 base and V by 4 bases; bases with no gene match: 3. The germline gives CDR1 MNHEY, CDR2 SVGAGI. CDR3 sequence: CASSSTGPNTEAFF. CDR3 nucleotide sequence: TGTGCCAGCAGTTCGACAGGGCCGAACACTGAAGCTTTCTTT.

The chain employs TRBV5-4 and TRBJ1-1; TRBD1 aligns across 10 bases. This CDR3 is 15 amino acids long. CDR1 SGHNT and CDR2 YYREEE come from the germline V gene (reference sequence). Trimming removed 4 bases from V and 3 bases from J; junction bases left unmatched: 6. The CDR3 sequence is CASSPDRGIDTEAFF. The CDR3 DNA reads as TGTGCCAGCAGCCCGGACAGGGGGATTGACACTGAAGCTTTCTTT.

The rearrangement links TRBV5-1 to TRBJ2-1, with 13 nucleotides matching TRBD2. Trimming cost V 4 bases and J 6 bases; bases outside gene matches: 7. The CDR3 consists of 16 residues. CDR1 and CDR2 (germline): SGHRS, YFSETQ. The CDR3 DNA reads TGCGCCAGCAGCAGGACGACTAGCGGGGGGACCAATGAGCAGTTCTTC. It codes for CASSRTTSGGTNEQFF.

The chain links TRBV5-4 to TRBJ1-2; D uncertain. The germline gives CDR1 SGHNT, CDR2 YYREEE (reference sequence). Trimming pared 0 bases from V and 1 base from J, leaving 7 bases between. The CDR3 length is 14 residues. The CDR3 sequence is CASSLEADNYGYTF. The CDR3 bases are TGTGCCAGCAGCTTGGAGGCGGATAACTATGGCTACACCTTC.

The chain carries TRBV5-1 and TRBJ2-2; perhaps TRBD2 as D (5 bases). CDR1 SGHRS and CDR2 YFSETQ come from the germline V gene. The CDR3 sequence is 13 residues long. Trimming pared 6 bases from V and 1 base from J, leaving 7 bases between. CDR3 sequence reads: CASNGGNTGELFF. Here the CDR3 DNA reads TGCGCCAGCAATGGAGGGAACACCGGGGAGCTGTTTTTT.

The J gene is TRBJ1-4, the V gene TRBV28, with 7 bases fitting TRBD1. The CDR3 length is 15 residues. Germline V lookup: CDR1 MDHEN, CDR2 SYDVKM. Losses at the gene ends were 8 bases for V and 0 bases for J; bases not matched to a gene: 6. CDR3 in DNA: TGTGCCAGCGGGGACAGTTTAGCAACTAATGAAAAACTGTTTTTT. Residues: CASGDSLATNEKLFF. Variable domain in full (rest from reference TRBV28 and TRBJ1-4): DVKVTQSSRYLVKRTGEKVFLECVQDMDHENMFWYRQDPGLGLRLIYFSYDVKMKEKGDIPEGYSVSREKKERFSLILESASTNQTSMYLCASGDSLATNEKLFFGSGTQLSVL.

The J gene is TRBJ2-4, the V gene TRBV28; 10 nucleotides match TRBD1. Trimming took 0 bases from V and 5 from J; bases not matched to a gene: 4. This CDR3 spans 16 amino acids. The germline V gene has CDR1 MDHEN and CDR2 SYDVKM. For the CDR3, the DNA is TGTGCCAGCAGTTTATGGGGGGACAGGGGCGAAAACATTCAGTACTTC. Translation: CASSLWGDRGENIQYF.

The chain carries TRBV28 and TRBJ1-5; D is perhaps TRBD1 (6 bases). The CDR3 consists of 16 residues. V lost 5 bases and J lost 3, with 17 bases in between. From germline, CDR1 is MDHEN and CDR2 SYDVKM. CDR3 sequence reads: CASSEGGRGNNQPQHF. CDR3 in DNA: TGTGCCAGCAGTGAGGGGGGGAGGGGTAACAATCAGCCCCAGCATTTT.

The chain couples TRBV3-1 (or the pseudogene TRBV3-2) to TRBJ2-7; 8 positions agree with TRBD2. The germline gives CDR1 LGHDT, CDR2 YNNKEL (reference sequence). Germline trimming cut 1 base from V and 6 bases from J; bases unmatched to any gene: 5. This CDR3 has 14 amino acids. CDR3 residues: CASSQAGTSSEQYF. CDR3 nucleotide sequence: TGTGCCAGCAGCCAAGCCGGGACTAGTAGCGAGCAGTACTTC.

The chain carries TRBV28 and TRBJ1-2; a possible D gene is TRBD1 (6 bases). Trimming stripped 5 bases from V and 8 bases from J, with 15 bases between. The CDR3 totals 13 residues. The V gene's germline CDR1 is MDHEN and CDR2 SYDVKM. The CDR3 loop is CASSLSGGEGYTF. The CDR3 region has the DNA TGTGCCAGCAGTCTTTCGGGGGGCGAGGGCTACACCTTC.